The 3 T cell receptor beta chains given below trace back to one sample, sequenced in a study of blood T cell repertoires in COVID-19. Sequencing used immunoSEQ multiplex PCR; TCRdb keeps in-frame clones, though not all of them. This table has about 340,000 clones, approximately 86% appearing once. Material for sequencing was PBMCs or T cells enriched from blood (not recorded which). These receptors came from a woman aged 35 to 49 with acute COVID-19.

The chain uses TRBV7-8 and TRBJ1-1; perhaps TRBD1 as D (6 bases). CDR1 and CDR2 (germline): SGHVS, FQNEAQ. Between the trimmed V and J ends, which lost 3 bases and 1 base, there was a span of 12 bases. This CDR3 contains 15 residues. The CDR3: CASSFQTGPNTEAFF. In nucleotides, the CDR3 is TGTGCCAGCAGCTTTCAGACAGGCCCGAACACTGAAGCTTTCTTT.

The J gene is TRBJ1-1, the V gene TRBV29-1; D is possibly TRBD1 (5 bases). This CDR3 spans 11 amino acids. Per the germline V gene, CDR1 is SQVTM and CDR2 is ANQGSEA. The CDR3, as DNA: TGCGGGACTGTTATGAACACTGAAGCTTTCTTT. Translation gives CGTVMNTEAFF. Using reference TRBV29-1 and TRBJ1-1 for the parts outside the CDR3, the full variable domain is SAVISQKPSRDICQRGTSLTIQCQVDSQVTMMFWYRQQPGQSLTLIATANQGSEATYESGFVIDKFPISRPNLTFSTLTVSNMSPEDSSIYLCGTVMNTEAFFGQGTRLTVV.

The chain uses TRBV14 and TRBJ1-2; D remains ambiguous. Germline V CDR1 and CDR2: SGHDN, FVKESK. The CDR3 covers 13 residues. Trimming left V 1 base short and J 4 bases short, with 7 bases between. The CDR3 reads CASSQGLFYGYTF. The CDR3, as DNA: TGTGCCAGCAGCCAAGGACTGTTCTATGGCTACACCTTC.